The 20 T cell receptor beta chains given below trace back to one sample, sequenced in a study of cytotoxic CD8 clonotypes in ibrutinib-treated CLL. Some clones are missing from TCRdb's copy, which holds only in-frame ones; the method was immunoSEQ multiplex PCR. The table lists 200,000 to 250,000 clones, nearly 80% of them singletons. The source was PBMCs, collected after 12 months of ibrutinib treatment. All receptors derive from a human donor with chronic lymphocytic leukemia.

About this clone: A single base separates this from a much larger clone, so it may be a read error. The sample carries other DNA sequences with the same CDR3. CDR3 sequence: CASSRSTDTQYF. CDR3 in DNA: TGTGCCAGCAGCCGAAGCACAGATACGCAGTATTTT. The V gene is TRBV7-9, the J gene TRBJ2-3; D gene ambiguous. V gave up 5 bases and J gave up 0 bases, with 3 bases separating them. The CDR3 is 12 residues long. Looked up from germline, CDR1 is SEHNR and CDR2 is FQNEAQ (reference sequence). The variable domain in full, completed from reference TRBV7-9 and TRBJ2-3, reads DTGVSQNPRHKITKRGQNVTFRCDPISEHNRLYWYRQTLGQGPEFLTYFQNEAQLEKSRLLSDRFSAERPKGSFSTLEIQRTEQGDSAMYLCASSRSTDTQYFGPGTRLTVL.

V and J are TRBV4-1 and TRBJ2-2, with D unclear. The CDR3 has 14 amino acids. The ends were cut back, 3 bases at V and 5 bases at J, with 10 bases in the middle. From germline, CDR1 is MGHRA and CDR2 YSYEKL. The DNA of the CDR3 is TGCGCCAGCAGCCACGGGTCCTGGACCGGGGAGCTGTTTTTT. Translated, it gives CASSHGSWTGELFF.

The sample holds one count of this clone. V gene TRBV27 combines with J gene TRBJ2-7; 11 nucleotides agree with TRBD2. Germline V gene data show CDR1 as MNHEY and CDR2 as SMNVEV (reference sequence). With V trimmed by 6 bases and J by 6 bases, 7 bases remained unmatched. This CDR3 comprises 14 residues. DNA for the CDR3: TGTGCCAGCAGCCTGACTAGCGGGATCCGCGAGCAGTACTTC. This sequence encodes CASSLTSGIREQYF.

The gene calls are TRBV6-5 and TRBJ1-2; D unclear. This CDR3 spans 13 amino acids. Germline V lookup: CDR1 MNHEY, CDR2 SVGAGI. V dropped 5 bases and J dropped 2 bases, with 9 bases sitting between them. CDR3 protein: CASSEEPNYGYTF. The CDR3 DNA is TGTGCCAGCAGTGAAGAACCCAACTATGGCTACACCTTC.

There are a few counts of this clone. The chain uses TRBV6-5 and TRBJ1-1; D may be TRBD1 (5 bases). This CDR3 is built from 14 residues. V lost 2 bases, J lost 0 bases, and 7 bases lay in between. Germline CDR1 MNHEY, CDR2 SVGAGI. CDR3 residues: CASSYQGMNTEAFF. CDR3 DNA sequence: TGTGCCAGCAGTTACCAGGGCATGAACACTGAAGCTTTCTTT.

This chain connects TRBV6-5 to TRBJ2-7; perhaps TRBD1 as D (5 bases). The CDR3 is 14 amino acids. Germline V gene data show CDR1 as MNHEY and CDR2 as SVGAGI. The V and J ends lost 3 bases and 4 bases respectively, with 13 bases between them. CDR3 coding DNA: TGTGCCAGCAGTTATGGCAGGGCGGAATACGAGCAGTACTTC. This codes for CASSYGRAEYEQYF.

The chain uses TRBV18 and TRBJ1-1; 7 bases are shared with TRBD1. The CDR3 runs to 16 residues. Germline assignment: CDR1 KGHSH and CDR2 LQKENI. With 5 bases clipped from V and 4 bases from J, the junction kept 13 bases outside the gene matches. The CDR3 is CASSLTGLPWSTEAFF. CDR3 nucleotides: TGTGCCAGCTCATTGACAGGGTTACCCTGGAGCACTGAAGCTTTCTTT.

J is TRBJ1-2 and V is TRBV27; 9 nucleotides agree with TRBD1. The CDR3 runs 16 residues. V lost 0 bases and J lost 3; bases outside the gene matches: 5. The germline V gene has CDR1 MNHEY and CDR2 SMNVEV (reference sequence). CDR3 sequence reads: CASSLSGTGTYYGYTF. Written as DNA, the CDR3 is TGTGCCAGCAGTTTATCGGGGACAGGGACTTACTATGGCTACACCTTC.

CDR3 in amino acids: CASSRQGFGQPQHF. The CDR3 coding sequence is TGCGCCAGCAGCCGACAGGGGTTTGGTCAGCCCCAGCATTTT. V usage is TRBV4-1 and J usage is TRBJ1-5; 8 bases are a match to TRBD1. This CDR3 region has 14 residues. V shed 4 bases and J 6 bases; nucleotides not matched to a gene: 5. CDR1 is MGHRA and CDR2 is YSYEKL in the germline V gene.

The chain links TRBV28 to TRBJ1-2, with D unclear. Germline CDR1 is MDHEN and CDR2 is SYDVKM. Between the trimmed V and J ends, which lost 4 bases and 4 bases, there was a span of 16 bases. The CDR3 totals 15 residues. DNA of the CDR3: TGTGCCAGCAGTTCCTCCCTACAGCGTCTCTATGGCTACACCTTC. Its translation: CASSSSLQRLYGYTF.

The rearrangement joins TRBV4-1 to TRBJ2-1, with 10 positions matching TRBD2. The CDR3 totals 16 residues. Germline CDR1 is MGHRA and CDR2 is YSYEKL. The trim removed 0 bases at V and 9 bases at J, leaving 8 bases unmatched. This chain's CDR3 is CASSQDGTSGDGEQFF. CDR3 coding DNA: TGCGCCAGCAGCCAAGATGGAACTAGCGGGGATGGTGAGCAGTTCTTC.

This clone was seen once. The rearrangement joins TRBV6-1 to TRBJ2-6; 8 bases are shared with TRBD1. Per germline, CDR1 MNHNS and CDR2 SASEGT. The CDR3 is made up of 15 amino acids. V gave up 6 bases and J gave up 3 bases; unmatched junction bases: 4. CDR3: CASSPQGDGANVLTF. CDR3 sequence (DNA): TGTGCCAGCAGCCCACAGGGGGATGGGGCCAACGTCCTGACTTTC.

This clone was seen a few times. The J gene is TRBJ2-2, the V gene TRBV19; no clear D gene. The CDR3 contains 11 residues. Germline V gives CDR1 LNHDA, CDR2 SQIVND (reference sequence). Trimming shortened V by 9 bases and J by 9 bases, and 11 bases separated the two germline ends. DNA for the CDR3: TGTGCCAGCGAAGTAGCCCGGGAGCTGTTTTTT. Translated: CASEVARELFF.

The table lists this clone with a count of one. The CDR3 region is CASSFRTGTNQVDQYF. The CDR3 DNA is TGTGCCAGCAGTTTTAGGACAGGGACGAACCAGGTCGACCAGTACTTC. V is TRBV28 and J is TRBJ2-7; 8 nucleotides align to TRBD1. Germline lookup yields CDR1 MDHEN and CDR2 SYDVKM. CDR3 length equals 16 residues. With V trimmed by 3 bases and J by 10 bases, 17 bases remained unmatched. Complete variable domain (other parts from reference TRBV28 and TRBJ2-7): DVKVTQSSRYLVKRTGEKVFLECVQDMDHENMFWYRQDPGLGLRLIYFSYDVKMKEKGDIPEGYSVSREKKERFSLILESASTNQTSMYLCASSFRTGTNQVDQYFGPGTRLTVT.

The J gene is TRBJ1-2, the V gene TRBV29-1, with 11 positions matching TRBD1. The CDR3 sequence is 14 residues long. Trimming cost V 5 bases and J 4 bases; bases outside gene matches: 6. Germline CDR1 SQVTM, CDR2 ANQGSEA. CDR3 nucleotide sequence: TGCAGCGTTCGGGGGACAGGGGGAAGCTATGGCTACACCTTC. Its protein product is CSVRGTGGSYGYTF.

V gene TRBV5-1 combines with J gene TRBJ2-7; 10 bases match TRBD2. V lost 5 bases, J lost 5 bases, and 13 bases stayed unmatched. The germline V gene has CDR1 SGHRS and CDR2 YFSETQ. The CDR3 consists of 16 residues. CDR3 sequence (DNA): TGCGCCAGCAGTTCGGGGGGAGCGGGAGGGCCCCACGAGCAGTACTTC. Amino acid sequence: CASSSGGAGGPHEQYF. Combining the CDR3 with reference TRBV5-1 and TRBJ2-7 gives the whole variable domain KAGVTQTPRYLIKTRGQQVTLSCSPISGHRSVSWYQQTPGQGLQFLFEYFSETQRNKGNFPGRFSGRQFSNSRSEMNVSTLELGDSALYLCASSSGGAGGPHEQYFGPGTRLTVT.

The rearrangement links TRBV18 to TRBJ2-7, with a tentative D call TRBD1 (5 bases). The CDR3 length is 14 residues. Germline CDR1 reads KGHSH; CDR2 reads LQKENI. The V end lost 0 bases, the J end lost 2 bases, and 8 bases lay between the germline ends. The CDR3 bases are TGTGCCAGCTCACCACCCGACAGAACCTACGAGCAGTACTTC. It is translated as CASSPPDRTYEQYF. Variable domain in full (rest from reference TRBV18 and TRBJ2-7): NAGVMQNPRHLVRRRGQEARLRCSPMKGHSHVYWYRQLPEEGLKFMVYLQKENIIDESGMPKERFSAEFPKEGPSILRIQQVVRGDSAAYFCASSPPDRTYEQYFGPGTRLTVT.

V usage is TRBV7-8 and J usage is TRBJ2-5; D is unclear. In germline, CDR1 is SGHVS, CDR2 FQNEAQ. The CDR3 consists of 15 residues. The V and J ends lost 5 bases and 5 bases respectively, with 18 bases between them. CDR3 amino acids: CASSLSRLFGETQYF. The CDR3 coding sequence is TGTGCCAGCAGCCTTTCACGACTGTTCGGGGAGACCCAGTACTTC.

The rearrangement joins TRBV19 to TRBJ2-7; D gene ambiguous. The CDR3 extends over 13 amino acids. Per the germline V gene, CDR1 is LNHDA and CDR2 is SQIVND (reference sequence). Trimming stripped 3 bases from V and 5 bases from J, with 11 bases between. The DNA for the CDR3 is TGTGCCAGTAGTATGGTGAAATACGACGAGCAGTACTTC. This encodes CASSMVKYDEQYF.

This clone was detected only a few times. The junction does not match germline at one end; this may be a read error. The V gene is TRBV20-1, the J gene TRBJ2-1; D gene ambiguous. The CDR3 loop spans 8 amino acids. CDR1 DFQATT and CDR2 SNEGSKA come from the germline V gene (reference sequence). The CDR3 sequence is CSARDGLF. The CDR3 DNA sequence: TGCAGTGCTAGAGATGGCCTCTTC.